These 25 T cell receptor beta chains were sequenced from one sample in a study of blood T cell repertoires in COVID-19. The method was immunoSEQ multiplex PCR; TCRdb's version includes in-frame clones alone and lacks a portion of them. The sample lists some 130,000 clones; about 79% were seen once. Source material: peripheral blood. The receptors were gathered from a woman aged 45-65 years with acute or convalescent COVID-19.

CDR3 sequence: CASASGGADNEQFF. DNA of the CDR3: TGCGCCAGCGCCTCCGGGGGGGCCGACAATGAGCAGTTCTTC. The V call is TRBV4-1, the J call TRBJ2-1; TRBD2 matches 8 bases. Germline CDR1 reads MGHRA; CDR2 reads YSYEKL. Unmatched junction bases numbered 8, after V lost 8 bases and J lost 5 bases. CDR3 length: 14 residues.

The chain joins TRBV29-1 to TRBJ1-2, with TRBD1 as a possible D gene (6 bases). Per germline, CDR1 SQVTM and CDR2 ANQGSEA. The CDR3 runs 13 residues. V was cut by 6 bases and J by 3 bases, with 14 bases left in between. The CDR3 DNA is TGCAGCGTGGGCCGGGACACCTACTATGGCTACACCTTC. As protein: CSVGRDTYYGYTF.

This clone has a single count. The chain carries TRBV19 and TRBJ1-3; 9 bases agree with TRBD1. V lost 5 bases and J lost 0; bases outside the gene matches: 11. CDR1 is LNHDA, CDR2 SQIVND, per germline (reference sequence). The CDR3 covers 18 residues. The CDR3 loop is CASSVQGAFEISGNTIYF. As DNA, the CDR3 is TGTGCCAGTAGTGTACAGGGGGCATTTGAGATCTCTGGAAACACCATATATTTT.

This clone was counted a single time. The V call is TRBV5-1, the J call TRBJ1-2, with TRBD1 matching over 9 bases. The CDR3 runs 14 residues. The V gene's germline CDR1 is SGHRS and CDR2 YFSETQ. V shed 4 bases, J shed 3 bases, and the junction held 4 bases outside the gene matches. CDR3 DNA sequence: TGCGCCAGCAGCATGGGACAGGGCGACTATGGCTACACCTTC. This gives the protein CASSMGQGDYGYTF.

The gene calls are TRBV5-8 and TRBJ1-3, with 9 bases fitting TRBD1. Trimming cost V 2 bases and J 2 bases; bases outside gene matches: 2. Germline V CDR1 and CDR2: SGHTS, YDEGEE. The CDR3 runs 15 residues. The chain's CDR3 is CASSLGQGTGNTIYF. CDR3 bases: TGTGCCAGCAGCTTAGGACAGGGGACTGGAAACACCATATATTTT.

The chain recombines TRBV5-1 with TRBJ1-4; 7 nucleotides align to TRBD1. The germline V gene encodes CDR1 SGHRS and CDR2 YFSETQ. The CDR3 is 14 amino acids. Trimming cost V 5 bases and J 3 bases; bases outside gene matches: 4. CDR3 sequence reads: CASRTGDSNEKLFF. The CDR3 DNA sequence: TGCGCCAGCAGAACAGGGGACTCTAATGAAAAACTGTTTTTT.

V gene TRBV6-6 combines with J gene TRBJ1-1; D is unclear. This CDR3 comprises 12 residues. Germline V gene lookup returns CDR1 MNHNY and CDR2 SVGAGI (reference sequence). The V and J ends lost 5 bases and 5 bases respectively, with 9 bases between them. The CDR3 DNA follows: TGTGCCAGCAGTACGGGGATTACTGAAGCTTTCTTT. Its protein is CASSTGITEAFF.

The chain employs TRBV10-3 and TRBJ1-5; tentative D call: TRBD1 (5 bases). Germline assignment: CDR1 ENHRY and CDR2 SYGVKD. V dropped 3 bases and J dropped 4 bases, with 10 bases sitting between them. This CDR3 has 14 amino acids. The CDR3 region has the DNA TGTGCCATCAGTGACGCACAGGTAAATCAGCCCCAGCATTTT. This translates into CAISDAQVNQPQHF.

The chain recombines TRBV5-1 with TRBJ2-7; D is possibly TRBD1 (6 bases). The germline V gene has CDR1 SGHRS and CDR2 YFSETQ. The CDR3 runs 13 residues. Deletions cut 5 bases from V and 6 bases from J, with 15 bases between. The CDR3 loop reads CASRDRRLGEQYF. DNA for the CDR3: TGCGCCAGCAGAGACAGGCGCCTCGGCGAGCAGTACTTC.

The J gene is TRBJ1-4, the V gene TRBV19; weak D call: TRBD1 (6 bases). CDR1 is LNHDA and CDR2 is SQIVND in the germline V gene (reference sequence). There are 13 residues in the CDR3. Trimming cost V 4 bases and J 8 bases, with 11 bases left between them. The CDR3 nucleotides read TGTGCCAGTAGTAAGGACAGAAGCGAAAAACTGTTTTTT. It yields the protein CASSKDRSEKLFF. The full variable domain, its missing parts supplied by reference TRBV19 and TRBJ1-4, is DGGITQSPKYLFRKEGQNVTLSCEQNLNHDAMYWYRQDPGQGLRLIYYSQIVNDFQKGDIAEGYSVSREKKESFPLTVTSAQKNPTAFYLCASSKDRSEKLFFGSGTQLSVL.

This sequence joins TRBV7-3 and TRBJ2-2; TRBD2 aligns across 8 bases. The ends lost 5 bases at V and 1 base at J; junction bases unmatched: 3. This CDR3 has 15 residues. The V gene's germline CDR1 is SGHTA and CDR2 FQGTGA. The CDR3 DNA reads TGTGCCAGCAGCGCGACTAGCGTGAACACCGGGGAGCTGTTTTTT. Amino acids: CASSATSVNTGELFF.

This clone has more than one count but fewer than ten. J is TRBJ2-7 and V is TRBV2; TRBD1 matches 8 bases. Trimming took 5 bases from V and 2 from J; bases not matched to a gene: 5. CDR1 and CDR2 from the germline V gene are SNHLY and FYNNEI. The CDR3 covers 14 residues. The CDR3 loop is CASSLAQGAYEQYF. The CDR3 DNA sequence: TGTGCCAGCAGTTTAGCACAGGGGGCCTACGAGCAGTACTTC.

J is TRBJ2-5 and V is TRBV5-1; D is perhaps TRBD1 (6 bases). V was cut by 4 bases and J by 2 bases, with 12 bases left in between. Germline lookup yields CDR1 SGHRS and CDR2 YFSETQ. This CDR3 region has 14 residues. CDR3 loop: CASSHGQQQETQYF. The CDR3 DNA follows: TGCGCCAGCAGCCACGGACAGCAGCAAGAGACCCAGTACTTC.

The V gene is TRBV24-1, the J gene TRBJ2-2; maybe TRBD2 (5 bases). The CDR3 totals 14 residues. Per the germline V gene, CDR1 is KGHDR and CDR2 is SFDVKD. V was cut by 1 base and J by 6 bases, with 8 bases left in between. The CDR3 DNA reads TGTGCCACCAGTGATTTTCGGGGTCCCGGGGAGCTGTTTTTT. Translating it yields CATSDFRGPGELFF.

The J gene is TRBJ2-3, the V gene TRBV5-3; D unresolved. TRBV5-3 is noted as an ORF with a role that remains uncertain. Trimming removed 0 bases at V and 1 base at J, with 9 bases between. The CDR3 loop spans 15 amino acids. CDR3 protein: CARSLATTRTDTQYF. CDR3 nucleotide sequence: TGTGCCAGAAGCTTGGCCACCACACGCACAGATACGCAGTATTTT.

In DNA, the CDR3 is TGTGCCAGCAGTTTACAGGGGGGCAGCAATCAGCCCCAGCATTTT. It specifies CASSLQGGSNQPQHF. The rearrangement joins TRBV6-5 to TRBJ1-5, with 8 bases lining up with TRBD1. Germline V CDR1 and CDR2: MNHEY, SVGAGI. J gave up 1 base and V 4 bases, and 3 bases lay outside the gene matches. The length of the CDR3 is 15 residues.

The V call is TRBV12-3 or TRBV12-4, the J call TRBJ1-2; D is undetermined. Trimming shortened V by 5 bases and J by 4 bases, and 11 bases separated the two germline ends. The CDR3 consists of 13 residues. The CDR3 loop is CASSTGSIYGYTF. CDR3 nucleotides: TGTGCCAGCAGTACCGGGTCGATCTATGGCTACACCTTC.

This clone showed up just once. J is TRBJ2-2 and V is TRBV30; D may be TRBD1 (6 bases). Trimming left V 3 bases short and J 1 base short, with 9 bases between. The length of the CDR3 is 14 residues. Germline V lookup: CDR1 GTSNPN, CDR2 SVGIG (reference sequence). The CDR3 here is CAWSVGQNTGELFF. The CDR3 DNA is TGTGCCTGGAGCGTGGGACAGAACACCGGGGAGCTGTTTTTT. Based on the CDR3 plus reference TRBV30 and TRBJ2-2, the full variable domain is SQTIHQWPATLVQPVGSPLSLECTVEGTSNPNLYWYRQAAGRGLQLLFYSVGIGQISSEVPQNLSASRPQDRQFILSSKKLLLSDSGFYLCAWSVGQNTGELFFGEGSRLTVL.

The CDR3 bases are TGTGCCAGCAGTGTAGCGGGACCTCCCGGCAATGAGCAGTTCTTC. As protein: CASSVAGPPGNEQFF. V is TRBV6-6 and J is TRBJ2-1; 8 bases match TRBD2. Germline trimming cut 5 bases from V and 6 bases from J; bases unmatched to any gene: 9. Germline assignment: CDR1 MNHNY and CDR2 SVGAGI (reference sequence). The CDR3 is made up of 15 amino acids.

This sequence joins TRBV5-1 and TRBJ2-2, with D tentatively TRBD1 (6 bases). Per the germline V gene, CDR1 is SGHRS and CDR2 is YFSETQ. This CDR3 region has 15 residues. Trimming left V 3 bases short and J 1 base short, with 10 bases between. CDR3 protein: CASSSRTENTGELFF. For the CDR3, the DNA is TGCGCCAGCAGCTCGAGGACAGAGAACACCGGGGAGCTGTTTTTT.

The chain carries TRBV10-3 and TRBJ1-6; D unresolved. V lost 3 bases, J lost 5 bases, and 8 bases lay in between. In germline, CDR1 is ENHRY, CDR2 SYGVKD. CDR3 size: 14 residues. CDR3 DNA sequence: TGTGCCATCAGTGACCAGGCGCATAATTCACCCCTCCACTTT. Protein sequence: CAISDQAHNSPLHF.

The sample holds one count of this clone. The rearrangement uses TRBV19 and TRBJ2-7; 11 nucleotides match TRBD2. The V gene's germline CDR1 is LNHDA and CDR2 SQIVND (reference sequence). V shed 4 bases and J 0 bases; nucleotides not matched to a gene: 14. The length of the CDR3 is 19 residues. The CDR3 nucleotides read TGTGCCAGTAGTACGCGGAGGTCTAGCGGGGGGAAAAGCTCCTACGAGCAGTACTTC. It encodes CASSTRRSSGGKSSYEQYF. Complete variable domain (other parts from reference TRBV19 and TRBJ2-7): DGGITQSPKYLFRKEGQNVTLSCEQNLNHDAMYWYRQDPGQGLRLIYYSQIVNDFQKGDIAEGYSVSREKKESFPLTVTSAQKNPTAFYLCASSTRRSSGGKSSYEQYFGPGTRLTVT.

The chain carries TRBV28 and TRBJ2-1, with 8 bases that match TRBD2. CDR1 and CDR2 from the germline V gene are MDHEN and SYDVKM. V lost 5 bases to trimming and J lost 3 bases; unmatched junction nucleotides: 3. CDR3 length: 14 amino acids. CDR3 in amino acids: CASSAGTSYNEQFF. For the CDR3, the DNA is TGTGCCAGCAGTGCCGGGACTAGCTACAATGAGCAGTTCTTC.

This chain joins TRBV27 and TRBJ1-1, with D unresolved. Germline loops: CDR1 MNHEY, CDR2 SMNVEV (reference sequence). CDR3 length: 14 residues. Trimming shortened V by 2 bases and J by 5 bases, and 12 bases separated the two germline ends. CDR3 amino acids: CASSLMGGRTEAFF. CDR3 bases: TGTGCCAGCAGTTTAATGGGAGGTAGAACTGAAGCTTTCTTT.

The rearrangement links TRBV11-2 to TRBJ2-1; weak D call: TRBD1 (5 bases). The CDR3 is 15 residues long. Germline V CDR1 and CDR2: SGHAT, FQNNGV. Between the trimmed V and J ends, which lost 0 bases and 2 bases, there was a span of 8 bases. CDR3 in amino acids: CASSLETGTYNEQFF. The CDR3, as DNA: TGTGCCAGCAGCTTAGAAACAGGAACCTACAATGAGCAGTTCTTC.